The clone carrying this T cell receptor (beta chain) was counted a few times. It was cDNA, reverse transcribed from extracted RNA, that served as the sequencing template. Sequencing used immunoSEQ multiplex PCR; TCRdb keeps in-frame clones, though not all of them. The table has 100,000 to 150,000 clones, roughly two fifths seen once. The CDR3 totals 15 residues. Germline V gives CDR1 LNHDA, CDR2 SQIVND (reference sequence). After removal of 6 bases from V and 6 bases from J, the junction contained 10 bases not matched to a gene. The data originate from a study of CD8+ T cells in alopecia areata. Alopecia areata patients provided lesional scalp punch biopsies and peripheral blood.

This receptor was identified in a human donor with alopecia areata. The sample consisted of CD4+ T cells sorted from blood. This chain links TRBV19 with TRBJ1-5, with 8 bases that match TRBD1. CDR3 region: CASSSGQVGGQPQHF. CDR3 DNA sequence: TGTGCCAGTAGCTCGGGACAGGTTGGGGGTCAGCCCCAGCATTTT.